The present entry profiles one TCR beta chain with its context. Its antigen is not identified. Extracted RNA was reverse transcribed into cDNA, the sequencing template. The method was immunoSEQ multiplex PCR; TCRdb's version includes in-frame clones alone and lacks a portion of them. The table has about 200,000 clones, roughly 64% seen once; the top ten hold more than 5.5%. The record originates from a study of CD8+ T cells in alopecia areata. For the study at large: For the treated group, dosing was oral tofacitinib at 5 to 10 mg twice daily.

Study-wide points: Lesional scalp displayed greater clonality than normal scalp, most notably in alopecia totalis/universalis. Given one nonresponder, whether baseline CD8+ expansion relates to response remains uncertain.

Treatment: oral pan-JAK inhibitor, 5-10 mg twice daily. Investigators sorted PBMCs to obtain both CD4+ and CD8+ T cells. The sequences come from CD4+ T cells sorted from blood, collected at week 24, from a patient treated with tofacitinib. The TCR sequence derives from a human donor with alopecia areata.

The CDR3 is CASSSRTGPFSEQYF. The CDR3 DNA follows: TGTGCCAGCAGTAGCCGGACAGGCCCCTTTAGCGAGCAGTACTTC. The rearrangement uses TRBV25-1 and TRBJ2-7; 7 nucleotides align to TRBD1. The germline V gene has CDR1 MGHDK and CDR2 SYGVNS. Unmatched junction bases numbered 13, after V lost 5 bases and J lost 6 bases. The CDR3 spans 15 residues.